This TCR beta chain came from a study of T cell changes during pregnancy in multiple sclerosis. CDR3 size: 14 residues. CDR1 and CDR2 (germline): PRHDT, FYEKMQ (reference sequence). Trimming removed 4 bases at V and 3 bases at J, with 11 bases between. Assay: immunoSEQ multiplex PCR; the TCRdb copy retains only in-frame clones and omits some. The sample has 20,000 to 25,000 clones, just under 95% seen once. This clonotype originated in a female donor with multiple sclerosis, enrolled in a pregnancy study. J is TRBJ2-3 and V is TRBV13; tentatively, D is TRBD1 (6 bases). Specimen: CD8+ T cells from peripheral blood mononuclear cells, collected in the third trimester of pregnancy. This CDR3 reads CASSSYTGTDTQYF. DNA for the CDR3: TGTGCCAGCAGCTCGTATACAGGGACAGATACGCAGTATTTT.